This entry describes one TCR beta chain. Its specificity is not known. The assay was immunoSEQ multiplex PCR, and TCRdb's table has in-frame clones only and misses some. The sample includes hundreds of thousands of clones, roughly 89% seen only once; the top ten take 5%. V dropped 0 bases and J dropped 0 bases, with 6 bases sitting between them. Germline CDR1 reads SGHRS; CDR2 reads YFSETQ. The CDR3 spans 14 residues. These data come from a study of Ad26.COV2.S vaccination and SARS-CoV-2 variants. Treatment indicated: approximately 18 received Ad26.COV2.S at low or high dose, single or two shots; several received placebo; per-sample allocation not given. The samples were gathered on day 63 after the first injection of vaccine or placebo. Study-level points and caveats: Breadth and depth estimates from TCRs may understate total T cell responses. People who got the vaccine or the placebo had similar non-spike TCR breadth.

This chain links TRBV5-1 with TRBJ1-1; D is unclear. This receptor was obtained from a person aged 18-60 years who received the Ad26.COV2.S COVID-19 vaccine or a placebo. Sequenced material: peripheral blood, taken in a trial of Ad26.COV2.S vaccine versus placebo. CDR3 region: CASSLGAVNTEAFF. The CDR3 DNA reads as TGCGCCAGCAGCTTGGGTGCGGTGAACACTGAAGCTTTCTTT.